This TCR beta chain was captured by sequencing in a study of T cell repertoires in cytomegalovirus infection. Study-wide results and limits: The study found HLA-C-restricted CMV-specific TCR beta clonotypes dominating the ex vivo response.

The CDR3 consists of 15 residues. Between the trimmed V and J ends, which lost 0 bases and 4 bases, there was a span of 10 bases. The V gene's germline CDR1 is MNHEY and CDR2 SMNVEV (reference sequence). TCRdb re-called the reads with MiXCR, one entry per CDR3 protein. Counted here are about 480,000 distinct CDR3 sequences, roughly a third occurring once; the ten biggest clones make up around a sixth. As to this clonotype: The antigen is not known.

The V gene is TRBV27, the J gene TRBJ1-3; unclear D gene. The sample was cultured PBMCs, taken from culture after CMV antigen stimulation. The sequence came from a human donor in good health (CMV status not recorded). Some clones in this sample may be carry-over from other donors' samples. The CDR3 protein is CASSLSAGEGNTIYF. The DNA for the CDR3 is TGTGCCAGCAGTTTATCTGCAGGCGAGGGAAACACCATATATTTT.